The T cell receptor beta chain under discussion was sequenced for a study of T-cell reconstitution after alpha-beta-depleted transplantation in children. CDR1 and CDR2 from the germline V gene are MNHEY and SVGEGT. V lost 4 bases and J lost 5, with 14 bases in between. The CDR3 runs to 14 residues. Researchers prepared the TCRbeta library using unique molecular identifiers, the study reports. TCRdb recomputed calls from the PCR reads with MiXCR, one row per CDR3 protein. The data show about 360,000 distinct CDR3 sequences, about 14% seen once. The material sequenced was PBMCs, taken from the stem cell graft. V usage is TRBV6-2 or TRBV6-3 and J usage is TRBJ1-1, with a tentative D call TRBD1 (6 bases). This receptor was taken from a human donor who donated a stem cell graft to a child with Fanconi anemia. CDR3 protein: CASSFGGRTTEAFF. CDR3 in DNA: TGTGCCAGCAGTTTTGGGGGGCGGACAACTGAAGCTTTCTTT.